Listed below are T cell receptor beta chains from one sample, sequenced in a study of blood T cell repertoires in COVID-19. Assay: immunoSEQ multiplex PCR; the TCRdb copy retains only in-frame clones and omits some. The data show 85,000 to 130,000 clones, with 80% to 90% seen just once and roughly 2.7% held by the top ten. Sequenced material: PBMCs or T cells enriched from blood (not recorded which). These receptor sequences come from a woman aged 45-59 years who had recovered from COVID-19. The CDR3 runs from the conserved cysteine through the conserved F or W. A D gene is named only where the DNA matches it firmly. Some rows have no size entry. The others give once, few or many, or a class for an expanded clone.

>-|-|TRBJ1-2|TRBV13
CASSGADGYTF
TGTGCCAGCAGTGGGGCCGATGGCTACACCTTC
>-|-|TRBJ2-1|TRBV19
CASSIGTYNEQFF
TGTGCCAGTAGTATAGGGACTTACAATGAGCAGTTCTTC
>TRBD1|-|TRBJ1-6|TRBV5-1
CASSLGTGYNSPLHF
TGCGCCAGCAGCTTGGGGACAGGGTATAATTCACCCCTCCACTTT
>-|-|TRBJ1-5|TRBV27
CASSNEGGLDSNQPQHF
TGTGCCAGCAGCAATGAGGGGGGACTAGATAGCAATCAGCCCCAGCATTTT
>TRBD1|-|TRBJ1-2|TRBV2
CASRGQGATHGYTF
TGTGCCAGCAGGGGACAGGGGGCAACTCATGGCTACACCTTC
>TRBD2|-|TRBJ2-1|TRBV19
CASSIGVGLLGGGPYNEPFF
TGTGCCAGTAGTATAGGCGTTGGCCTTTTGGGCGGGGGGCCCTACAATGAGCCGTTCTTC
>-|-|TRBJ1-1|TRBV28
CASSRSRLTGHTEAFF
TGTGCCAGCAGTCGCTCCCGACTGACAGGTCACACTGAAGCTTTCTTT
>TRBD1|-|TRBJ1-3|TRBV6-1
CASSEKAQGGSGNTIYF
TGTGCCAGCAGTGAAAAGGCCCAGGGGGGTTCTGGAAACACCATATATTTT
>TRBD1|-|TRBJ2-7|TRBV7-6
CASSPGQDASYEQYF
TGTGCCAGCAGCCCGGGACAGGATGCCTCCTACGAGCAGTACTTC
>-|once|TRBJ2-5|TRBV6-6
CASSYSDKKETQYF
TGTGCCAGCAGTTACTCTGACAAGAAAGAGACCCAGTACTTC
>TRBD2|-|TRBJ2-1|TRBV4-2
CASSQESRGSGRSLYNEQFF
TGTGCCAGCAGCCAAGAAAGTAGGGGTAGCGGGAGGTCTCTCTACAATGAGCAGTTCTTC
>-|once|TRBJ2-5|TRBV4-1
CASSQERTETQYF
TGCGCCAGTAGCCAAGAGCGGACTGAGACCCAGTACTTC
>-|-|TRBJ2-2|TRBV6-5
CASSYVLRNTGELFF
TGTGCCAGCAGTTACGTCCTTCGTAACACCGGGGAGCTGTTTTTT
>TRBD2|-|TRBJ2-5|TRBV9
CASSPTSGVRETQYF
TGTGCCAGCAGCCCAACGAGCGGGGTCCGTGAGACCCAGTACTTC
>TRBD2|-|TRBJ2-1|TRBV2
CAGLETSGEQFF
TGTGCCGGCCTCGAGACTAGCGGTGAGCAGTTCTTC
>-|-|TRBJ1-2|TRBV5-6
CASSTYIPDSANYGYTF
TGTGCCAGCAGCACCTATATTCCCGACAGTGCTAACTATGGCTACACCTTC
>TRBD2|-|TRBJ2-1|TRBV30
CAWSSQLAVKEQFF
TGTGCCTGGAGTTCCCAACTAGCGGTAAAGGAGCAGTTCTTC
>-|-|TRBJ1-4|TRBV11-2
CASSIGGEKLFF
TGTGCCAGCAGCATCGGGGGAGAAAAACTGTTTTTT
>-|-|TRBJ1-3|TRBV19
CASSVLGTRGGSGNTIYF
TGTGCCAGTAGTGTCTTAGGGACGCGCGGGGGATCTGGAAACACCATATATTTT
>-|-|TRBJ1-1|TRBV28
CASSLAGSRTEAFF
TGTGCCAGCAGCCTCGCGGGGTCCCGCACTGAAGCTTTCTTT
>TRBD2|-|TRBJ2-3|TRBV19
CASSMLAGEKDTQYF
TGTGCCAGTAGTATGCTAGCGGGAGAGAAAGATACGCAGTATTTT
>TRBD2|-|TRBJ2-3|TRBV18
CASSPFFKREGQTDTQYF
TGTGCCAGCTCACCCTTCTTTAAGCGGGAGGGCCAGACAGATACGCAGTATTTT
>-|-|TRBJ2-1|TRBV5-4
CASSFSAGAFYNEQFF
TGTGCCAGCAGCTTCTCGGCGGGGGCCTTCTACAATGAGCAGTTCTTC
>TRBD1|-|TRBJ2-3|TRBV28
CASSGQGRADTQYF
TGTGCCAGCAGTGGACAGGGGAGGGCAGATACGCAGTATTTT
>-|-|TRBJ2-7|TRBV5-1
CASSFPGQTYEQYF
TGCGCCAGCAGTTTCCCGGGACAAACCTACGAGCAGTACTTC
>TRBD2|once|TRBJ2-1|TRBV19
CASSSPGLAGGPSYNEQFF
TGTGCCAGTAGTAGTCCGGGACTAGCGGGAGGTCCGTCCTACAATGAGCAGTTCTTC
>-|-|TRBJ2-3|TRBV5-1
CASSRNQGTPADTQYF
TGCGCCAGCAGCCGGAATCAGGGGACCCCGGCCGATACGCAGTATTTT
>-|-|TRBJ1-1|TRBV2
CASSVGQYTFF
TGTGCCAGCAGTGTAGGACAGTACACTTTCTTT
>-|-|TRBJ1-1|TRBV5-4
CASSLRTGNTEAFF
TGTGCCAGCAGCTTGCGAACAGGGAACACTGAAGCTTTCTTT